Listed below are T cell receptor beta chains from one sample, sequenced in a study of T cell repertoires in cytomegalovirus infection. In TCRdb, the reads were re-called with MiXCR into one record per CDR3 protein. Of about 740,000 distinct CDR3 sequences detected, under 40% appear once; the ten largest clones hold 2.5% to 3.5%. The material sequenced was PBMCs. The origin of the receptors is a human donor in good health (CMV status not recorded). Some clones in this sample may be carry-over from other donors' samples. CDR3s leave out the opening cysteine and the closing phenylalanine or tryptophan. Clone size, where shown, is once, few, many, or a class for clones that have expanded.

TRBJ2-3 | TRBV14 | once | ASRGKDTQY
TRBJ1-4 | TRBV7-6 | . | ASSLAGSTTNEKLF
TRBJ1-2 | TRBV7-2 | many | ASSLGVRENYGYT
TRBJ2-3 | TRBV11-3 | . | ASSQRLAGGSDTQY
TRBJ1-1 | TRBV28 | . | ASRLVNTEAF
TRBJ1-1 | TRBV19 | . | ASSIGQGRTEAF
TRBJ2-7 | TRBV28 | . | ASSVREPYEQY
TRBJ2-5 | TRBV6-8 | . | ASSYSEGDAETQY
TRBJ1-3 | TRBV28 | . | ASSRTPGLPSSGNTIY
TRBJ2-2 | TRBV7-9 | . | ASSLDGLNTGELF
TRBJ2-4 | TRBV19 | few | ASRTTGQKNIQY
TRBJ1-5 | TRBV28 | . | ASGGGLRNQPQH
TRBJ2-7 | TRBV6-1 | . | ASSSPGTVSYEQY
TRBJ1-2 | TRBV7-9 | few | ASSLGSGTVYGYT
TRBJ2-3 | TRBV5-6 | few | ASSLGTADTQY
TRBJ1-5 | TRBV2 | . | ASTGHQRNQPQH
TRBJ2-1 | TRBV29-1 | once | SVDGRGSSYNEQF
TRBJ2-7 | TRBV11-2 | many | ASSQSPRGSYEQY
TRBJ1-1 | TRBV19 | . | ASRQGRDTEAF
TRBJ2-7 | TRBV12-5 | few | ASGLGVAEQY
TRBJ2-3 | TRBV5-1 | . | ASTASGAGGTDTQY
TRBJ2-6 | TRBV7-6 | . | ASSLSVPMVRMNSGANFLT
TRBJ2-7 | TRBV6-1 | . | ASRSAGTGSYVQY
TRBJ2-1 | TRBV7-2 | many | ASSLDVRVGNEQF
TRBJ1-3 | TRBV6-1 | . | ASSIRAGQGISSGNTIY
TRBJ2-3 | TRBV11-2 | few | ASSLYLGTTSTDTQY
TRBJ2-3 | TRBV7-8 | . | AGSTRTGQGTDTPY
TRBJ1-2 | TRBV2 | . | ASSERDSYGYT
TRBJ2-7 | TRBV29-1 | . | SVGDVKGQY